This T cell receptor (beta chain) was recovered during a study of identical twins (dated by TCRdb to 2016 to 2017). The study in broad terms: To test whether fetal clonotypes persist, this study deep-sequenced TCR alpha and beta repertoires from monozygotic twins, from unrelated adults of various ages, and from cord blood. To rule out contamination, the twin experiments were replicated at different times with different library preparation protocols. On the study overall, not on this receptor specifically: Compared with coincidental sharing between unrelated individuals, out-of-frame TCR alpha sequences shared between twins showed an excess of sequences with low generation probability. Abundant cord blood beta clonotypes carried fewer insertions; young adult naive repertoires showed a weaker similar trend, while memory repertoires showed none. Invariant T cells such as MAIT and iNKT could partly confound zero-insertion analyses, although diverse VJ usage argued against such confounding for most clonotypes. A weaker excess of twin sharing was found in beta out-of-frame sequences because the signal-to-noise ratio was lowered by fewer shared sequences. In monozygotic twins, out-of-frame TCR alpha sharing was systematically underestimated by recombination models, although the models agreed with sharing between unrelated individuals. Because the same donors could not be followed over many years, conclusions were based on cross-sectional statistical analysis.

The method was 5' RACE. TCRdb records Illumina HiSeq 2000 as the sequencer. A universal primer binding site was introduced by template switching, and a unique molecular identifier was present in the final cDNA, enabling accurate counting of TCR cDNA molecules. Specific primers in the conserved constant-segment region were used to synthesize first-strand cDNA for TCR alpha and beta chains. To control for contamination, every cDNA library carried two barcodes: a SMART-Mk sample barcode plus Illumina barcodes. TruSeq adapter sequences and Illumina sample barcodes were added in two successive PCR steps. The Illumina HiSeq platform was used with custom primers to sequence TCR alpha and beta cDNA libraries. In the authors' own workflow: Raw reads were processed with MiGEC to extract unique molecular identifiers, and MiXCR was used to determine CDR3 positions. Recombination models were inferred per individual with the repgenHMM and IGoR tools using an EM algorithm. Shared clonotype analysis was performed with the tcR package in R, normalizing sharing by the product of cloneset sizes. Out-of-frame nonproductive sequences were analyzed to study raw recombination free of thymic and clonal selection effects. TCRdb handled the public reads itself, with Q25 trimming in fastp and clone calling in MiXCR, and kept productive beta chains. Entries that share a CDR3 protein sequence are merged under the most common genes and DNA. The V and J calls follow TCRdb's processing rather than the paper's. This sample lists about 250,000 distinct CDR3 sequences; around 8.8% were detected once. The ten largest clones add up to less than 4% of the sample.

Only a few counts were recorded for this clonotype. Its cognate antigen has yet to be identified. Base qualities were left out, and no much larger clone turns up one base away. Every donor was a healthy Caucasian. Three pairs of female monozygotic twins, all aged about 18 to 29 years, made up the twin cohort. Positive isolation kits from Invitrogen were used to isolate CD4+ and CD8+ T cell populations. The germline V gene (reference sequence) gives CDR1 as SGHNT and CDR2 as YYREEE. V is trimmed back by 4 bases and J by 6 bases, and the junction contains 9 bases that no gene match accounts for. From the cysteine through the phenylalanine, the CDR3 covers 14 amino acids. Only the CDR3 part of the read is kept: 42 bases, read in frame from the first base. The same data also contributed to another study, on yellow fever vaccine responses in identical twins. In that second paper, the authors write: According to the authors, in identical twins the way T cells responded to vaccination appeared partly convergent and partly personalized. Focusing on identical twins, the study followed the T cell clones that responded to the vaccine, and did so with precision.

Input material: CD8+ T cells sorted from blood. Recombination connected TRBV5-4 to TRBJ1-1; TRBD1 matches 7 bases in the middle. This TCR was recovered from a woman under 30 in good health. The bases read TGTGCCAGCAGCCACACAGGGGATGAGGCTGAAGCTTTCTTT. This is translated as CASSHTGDEAEAFF.